These 19 T cell receptor beta chains came from one sample sequenced in a study of a mutant IDH1 vaccine in newly diagnosed glioma. Time point denoted: week 23, last vaccination. Mutant IDH1 20-mer peptide, at 300 ug, made up each vaccine dose, with topical imiquimod. Libraries were prepared by immunoSEQ multiplex PCR; TCRdb keeps only in-frame clonotypes and omits some of them. The table includes about 65,000 clones, approximately 85% detected once. No antigen has been assigned to these receptors. The specimen was PBMCs, collected from a glioma patient whose treatment included an IDH1 peptide vaccine. The origin of the receptors is a man aged 25-45 years with glioma.

V and J are TRBV5-6 and TRBJ1-5, with 11 nucleotides matching TRBD1. Germline loops: CDR1 SGHDT, CDR2 YYEEEE. CDR3 length: 15 amino acids. V was clipped by 4 bases and J by 4 bases; unmatched bases: 4. The DNA for the CDR3 is TGTGCCAGCAGCGTCGGACAGGGGGCAAATCAGCCCCAGCATTTT. It translates to CASSVGQGANQPQHF.

The chain carries TRBV18 and TRBJ2-5; D is unresolved. V lost 3 bases to trimming and J lost 1 base, with 9 bases between them. CDR3 length equals 14 residues. Germline CDR1 and CDR2: KGHSH and LQKENI. Written as DNA, the CDR3 is TGTGCCAGCTCACCGTCACAGCCCCAAGAGACCCAGTACTTC. Protein: CASSPSQPQETQYF.

V gene TRBV10-3 combines with J gene TRBJ2-1, with TRBD1 matching over 7 bases. CDR1 is ENHRY and CDR2 is SYGVKD in the germline V gene. The CDR3 covers 15 residues. Germline trimming cut 4 bases from V and 9 bases from J; bases unmatched to any gene: 12. CDR3 region: CAISAPRQGIGEQFF. As DNA, the CDR3 is TGTGCCATCAGTGCTCCAAGACAGGGTATCGGTGAGCAGTTCTTC.

The rearrangement joins TRBV7-2 to TRBJ2-7; the D call may be TRBD1 or TRBD2 (5 bases each). CDR1 is SGHTA, CDR2 FQGNSA, per germline. The V end was cut by 5 bases, the J end by 2 bases, with 19 bases between. The CDR3 has 16 amino acids. CDR3 loop: CASSQTAGTVTYEQYF. CDR3 sequence (DNA): TGTGCCAGCAGCCAGACGGCCGGGACGGTGACCTACGAGCAGTACTTC.

This chain links TRBV7-8 with TRBJ2-5, with 16 positions matching TRBD2. Germline trimming cut 6 bases from V and 4 bases from J; bases unmatched to any gene: 14. The germline V gene has CDR1 SGHVS and CDR2 FQNEAQ. This CDR3 contains 19 residues. CDR3 region: CASRQAYGTSGGAGETQYF. The CDR3 DNA reads TGTGCCAGCAGACAAGCTTATGGGACTAGCGGGGGGGCCGGAGAGACCCAGTACTTC.

The CDR3 is CASSATVRFSLQPQHF. CDR3 DNA sequence: TGTGCCAGCAGCGCGACGGTTCGCTTCAGCCTCCAGCCCCAGCATTTT. J is TRBJ1-5 and V is TRBV7-9; D is ambiguous. The CDR3 length is 16 residues. CDR1 and CDR2 from the germline V gene are SEHNR and FQNEAQ (reference sequence). The V end lost 5 bases, the J end lost 7 bases, and 21 bases lay between the germline ends.

CDR3 DNA: TGTGCCACCAGCATACCGGGACAGGGTTCATCTTTAAGCAAAGCAACTAATGAAAAACTGTTTTTT. Its translation is CATSIPGQGSSLSKATNEKLFF. V is TRBV15 and J is TRBJ1-4, with 9 bases lining up with TRBD1. Trimming took 4 bases from V and 0 from J; bases not matched to a gene: 21. The germline CDR1 and CDR2 sequences are LNHNV and YYDKDF (reference sequence). The CDR3 runs 22 residues.

The J gene is TRBJ2-7, the V gene TRBV7-9; 7 positions match TRBD1. Germline V CDR1 and CDR2: SEHNR, FQNEAQ (reference sequence). V lost 5 bases, J lost 5 bases, and 9 bases stayed unmatched. The CDR3 sequence is 14 residues long. CDR3 amino acids: CASSLSDRVNEQYF. CDR3 nucleotides: TGTGCCAGCAGCCTGTCCGACAGGGTCAACGAGCAGTACTTC.

This sequence joins TRBV15 and TRBJ1-6, with D possibly being TRBD1 (5 bases). The CDR3 has 15 residues. V lost 0 bases and J 7 bases, leaving 10 bases between the germline ends. The germline gives CDR1 LNHNV, CDR2 YYDKDF (reference sequence). The CDR3 is CATSRDRRGNSPLHF. The CDR3 DNA follows: TGTGCCACCAGCAGAGACAGGCGGGGGAATTCACCCCTCCACTTT.

This chain joins TRBV11-2 and TRBJ1-5, with 7 bases aligning to TRBD1. The CDR3 consists of 18 residues. V gave up 0 bases and J gave up 0 bases; unmatched junction bases: 8. Per germline, CDR1 SGHAT and CDR2 FQNNGV. CDR3 residues: CASSLDLDRTYSNQPQHF. The CDR3 DNA follows: TGTGCCAGCAGCTTAGACCTGGACAGGACCTATAGCAATCAGCCCCAGCATTTT. Using reference TRBV11-2 and TRBJ1-5 for the parts outside the CDR3, the full variable domain is EAGVAQSPRYKIIEKRQSVAFWCNPISGHATLYWYQQILGQGPKLLIQFQNNGVVDDSQLPKDRFSAERLKGVDSTLKIQPAKLEDSAVYLCASSLDLDRTYSNQPQHFGDGTRLSIL.

The table lists this clone with a count of one. The chain joins TRBV5-4 to TRBJ2-3, with 8 bases aligning to TRBD2. Per germline, CDR1 SGHNT and CDR2 YYREEE (reference sequence). The CDR3 spans 15 residues. The V gene end was trimmed by 7 bases and the J gene end by 6 bases; junction bases not matched to a gene: 13. The CDR3 nucleotides are TGTGCCAGCGAGATGGGTGCGGGGGGACCGGATACGCAGTATTTT. Translating it yields CASEMGAGGPDTQYF.

This chain uses TRBV4-1 with TRBJ1-3; TRBD1 agrees at 8 bases. This CDR3 contains 18 residues. In germline, CDR1 is MGHRA, CDR2 YSYEKL. V dropped 0 bases and J dropped 0; count of bases not matched to a gene: 7. DNA for the CDR3: TGCGCCAGCAGCCAAGAGGGGACAGGCGCTCGCTCTGGAAACACCATATATTTT. It is translated as CASSQEGTGARSGNTIYF.

This clone showed up just once. The chain combines TRBV9 with TRBJ2-5; either TRBD1 or TRBD2 may fit D (5 bases each). The CDR3 totals 13 residues. Germline loops: CDR1 SGDLS, CDR2 YYNGEE. The V gene lost 0 bases and the J gene lost 5 bases, with 8 bases spanning the gap. The CDR3 nucleotides read TGTGCCAGCAGCGTAGGAGGGGTGGAGACCCAGTACTTC. This encodes CASSVGGVETQYF.

The CDR3 protein is CASSEERGSSYNEQFF. In DNA form, the CDR3 reads TGTGCCAGCAGTGAAGAGCGGGGGAGTTCTTACAATGAGCAGTTCTTC. The chain has TRBV2 and TRBJ2-1; 8 bases are shared with TRBD2. The CDR3 is 16 amino acids. CDR1 is SNHLY and CDR2 is FYNNEI in the germline V gene. Germline trimming cut 1 base from V and 4 bases from J; bases unmatched to any gene: 6. The variable domain in full, completed from reference TRBV2 and TRBJ2-1, reads EPEVTQTPSHQVTQMGQEVILRCVPISNHLYFYWYRQILGQKVEFLVSFYNNEISEKSEIFDDQFSVERPDGSNFTLKIRSTKLEDSAMYFCASSEERGSSYNEQFFGPGTRLTVL.

The chain employs TRBV27 and TRBJ2-7, with no clear D. V dropped 6 bases and J dropped 1 base, with 7 bases sitting between them. The germline V gene encodes CDR1 MNHEY and CDR2 SMNVEV (reference sequence). CDR3 length: 12 residues. CDR3 sequence reads: CASRSISYEQYF. CDR3 nucleotides: TGTGCCAGCAGATCCATTTCCTACGAGCAGTACTTC.

This chain links TRBV5-4 with TRBJ2-7; perhaps D is TRBD1 or TRBD2 (6 bases each). The CDR3 contains 12 residues. Germline V CDR1 and CDR2: SGHNT, YYREEE (reference sequence). Trimming stripped 6 bases from V and 9 bases from J, with 16 bases between. CDR3 sequence reads: CASNLPGAGQYF. The CDR3 DNA reads TGTGCCAGCAACTTACCGGGGGCGGGGCAGTACTTC.

This chain links TRBV25-1 with TRBJ2-3; 9 nucleotides match TRBD2. V lost 1 base, J lost 1 base, and 3 bases stayed unmatched. The CDR3 length is 16 residues. CDR1 is MGHDK, CDR2 SYGVNS, per germline. This CDR3 reads CASSEWASGGTDTQYF. Here the CDR3 DNA reads TGTGCCAGCAGTGAATGGGCTAGCGGGGGCACAGATACGCAGTATTTT.

CDR3 sequence (DNA): TGTGCCAGCAGTAAGGAGGGTCGGGGCAATCAGCCCCAGCATTTT. It encodes CASSKEGRGNQPQHF. J is TRBJ1-5 and V is TRBV27; D ambiguous. Germline V gene lookup returns CDR1 MNHEY and CDR2 SMNVEV (reference sequence). CDR3 length: 15 residues. V was trimmed by 5 bases and J by 2 bases, leaving 13 bases between them.

The genes are TRBV4-2 and TRBJ2-5; 11 bases are a match to TRBD1. The better agreement between TRBJ2-7 and the DNA end casts doubt on the J call. The CDR3 loop spans 16 amino acids. CDR1 and CDR2 from the germline V gene are LGHNA and YNFKEQ. As DNA, the CDR3 is TGTGCCAGCAGCCAAGTTGGACAGGGGGCAATCGGCGAGCAGTACTTC. Residues: CASSQVGQGAIGEQYF.